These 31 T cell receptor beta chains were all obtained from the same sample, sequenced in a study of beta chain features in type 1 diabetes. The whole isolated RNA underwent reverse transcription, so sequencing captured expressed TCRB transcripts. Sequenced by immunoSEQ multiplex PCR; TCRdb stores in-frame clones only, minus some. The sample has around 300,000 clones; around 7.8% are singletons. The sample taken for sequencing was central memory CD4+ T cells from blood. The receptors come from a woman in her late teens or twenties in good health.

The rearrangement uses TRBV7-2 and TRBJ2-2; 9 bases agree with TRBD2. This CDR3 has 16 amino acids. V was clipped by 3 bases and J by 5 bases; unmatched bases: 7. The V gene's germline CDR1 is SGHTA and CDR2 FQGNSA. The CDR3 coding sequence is TGTGCCAGCAGCTTGGGAGTAGCGGGGGCTACCGGGGAGCTGTTTTTT. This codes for CASSLGVAGATGELFF.

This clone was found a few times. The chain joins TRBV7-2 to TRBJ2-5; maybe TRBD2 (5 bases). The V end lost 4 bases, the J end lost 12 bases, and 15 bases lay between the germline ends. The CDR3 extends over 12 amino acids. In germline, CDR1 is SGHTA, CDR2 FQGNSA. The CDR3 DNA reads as TGTGCCAGCAGCTCTCCGGGGAAGGATGAGTACTTC. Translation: CASSSPGKDEYF.

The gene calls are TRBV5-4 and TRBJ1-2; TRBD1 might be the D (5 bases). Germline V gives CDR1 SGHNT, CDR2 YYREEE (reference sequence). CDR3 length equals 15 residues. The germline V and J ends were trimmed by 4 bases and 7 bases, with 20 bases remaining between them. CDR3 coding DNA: TGTGCCAGCAGCGGGAGACAGACGCCGTTGGGTGGCTACACCTTC. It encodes CASSGRQTPLGGYTF.

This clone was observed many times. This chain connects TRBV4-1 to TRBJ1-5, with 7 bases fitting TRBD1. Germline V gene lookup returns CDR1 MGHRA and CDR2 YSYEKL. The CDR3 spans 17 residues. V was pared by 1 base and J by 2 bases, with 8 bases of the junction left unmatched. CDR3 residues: CASSQVQGTLGNQPQHF. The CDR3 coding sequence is TGCGCCAGCAGCCAAGTACAGGGGACGTTGGGCAATCAGCCCCAGCATTTT.

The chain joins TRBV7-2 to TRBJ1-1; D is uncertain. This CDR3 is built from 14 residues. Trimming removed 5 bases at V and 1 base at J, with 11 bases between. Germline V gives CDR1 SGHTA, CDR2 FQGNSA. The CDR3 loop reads CASSPSRGNTEAFF. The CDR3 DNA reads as TGTGCCAGCAGCCCCAGCCGGGGGAACACTGAAGCTTTCTTT.

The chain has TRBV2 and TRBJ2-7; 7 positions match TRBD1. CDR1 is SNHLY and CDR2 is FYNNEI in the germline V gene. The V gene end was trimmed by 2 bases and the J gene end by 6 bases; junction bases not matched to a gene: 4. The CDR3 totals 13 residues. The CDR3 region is CASSELTGAEQYF. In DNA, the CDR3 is TGTGCCAGCAGTGAATTAACAGGGGCCGAGCAGTACTTC.

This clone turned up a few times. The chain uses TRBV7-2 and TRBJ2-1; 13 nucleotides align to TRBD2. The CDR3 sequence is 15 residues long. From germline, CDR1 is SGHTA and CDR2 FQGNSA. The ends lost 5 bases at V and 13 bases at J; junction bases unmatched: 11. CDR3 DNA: TGTGCCAGCAGCCAGGCAGGGACTAGCGGGGTCGGTCAGTTCTTC. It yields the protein CASSQAGTSGVGQFF.

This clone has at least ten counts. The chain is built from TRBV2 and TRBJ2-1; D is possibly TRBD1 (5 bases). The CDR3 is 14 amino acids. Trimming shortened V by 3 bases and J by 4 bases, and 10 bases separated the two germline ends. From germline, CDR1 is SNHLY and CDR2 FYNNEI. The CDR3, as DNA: TGTGCCAGCAGTGATAAGGGGTATTACAATGAGCAGTTCTTC. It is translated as CASSDKGYYNEQFF.

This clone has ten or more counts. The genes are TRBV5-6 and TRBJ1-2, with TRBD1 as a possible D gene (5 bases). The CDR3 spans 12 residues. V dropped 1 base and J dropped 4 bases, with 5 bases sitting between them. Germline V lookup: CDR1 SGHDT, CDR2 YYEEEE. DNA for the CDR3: TGTGCCAGCAGCTTGACAGGCTATGGCTACACCTTC. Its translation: CASSLTGYGYTF.

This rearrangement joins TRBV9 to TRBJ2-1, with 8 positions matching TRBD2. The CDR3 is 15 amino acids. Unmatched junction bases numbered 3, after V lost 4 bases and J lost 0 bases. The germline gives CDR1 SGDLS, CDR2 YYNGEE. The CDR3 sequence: CASSTGGSSYNEQFF. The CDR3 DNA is TGTGCCAGCAGCACGGGGGGGAGCTCCTACAATGAGCAGTTCTTC.

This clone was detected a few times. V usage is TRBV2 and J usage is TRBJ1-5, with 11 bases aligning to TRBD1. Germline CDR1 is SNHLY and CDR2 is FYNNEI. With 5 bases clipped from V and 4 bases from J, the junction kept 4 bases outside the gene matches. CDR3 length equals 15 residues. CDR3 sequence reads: CASSRDRGVNQPQHF. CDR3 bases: TGTGCCAGCAGTCGGGACAGGGGGGTTAATCAGCCCCAGCATTTT.

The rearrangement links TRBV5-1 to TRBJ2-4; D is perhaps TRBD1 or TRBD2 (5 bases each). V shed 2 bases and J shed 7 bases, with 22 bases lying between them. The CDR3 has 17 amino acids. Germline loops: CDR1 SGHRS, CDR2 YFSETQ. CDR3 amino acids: CASSLGGTPEKKNIQYF. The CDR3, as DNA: TGCGCCAGCAGCTTAGGTGGGACCCCGGAGAAAAAGAACATTCAGTACTTC.

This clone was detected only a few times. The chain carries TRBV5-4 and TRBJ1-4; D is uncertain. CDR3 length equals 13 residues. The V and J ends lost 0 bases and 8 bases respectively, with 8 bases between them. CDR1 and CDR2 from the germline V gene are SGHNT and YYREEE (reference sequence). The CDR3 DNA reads TGTGCCAGCAGCTTGGCACCAGAGGAAAAACTGTTTTTT. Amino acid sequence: CASSLAPEEKLFF.

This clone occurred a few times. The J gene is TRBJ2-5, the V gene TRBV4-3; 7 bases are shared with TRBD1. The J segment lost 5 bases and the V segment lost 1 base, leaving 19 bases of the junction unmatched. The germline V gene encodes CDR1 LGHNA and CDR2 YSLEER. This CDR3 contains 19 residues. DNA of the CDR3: TGCGCCAGCAGCCAAGTTTACGTGACAGGGTCCCCGATGGGGGAGACCCAGTACTTC. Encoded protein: CASSQVYVTGSPMGETQYF.

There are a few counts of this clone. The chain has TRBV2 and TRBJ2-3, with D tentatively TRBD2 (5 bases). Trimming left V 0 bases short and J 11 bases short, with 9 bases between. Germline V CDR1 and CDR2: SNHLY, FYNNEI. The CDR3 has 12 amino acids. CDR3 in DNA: TGTGCCAGCAGTGAAGCCGACTACAAGCAGTATTTT. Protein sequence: CASSEADYKQYF.

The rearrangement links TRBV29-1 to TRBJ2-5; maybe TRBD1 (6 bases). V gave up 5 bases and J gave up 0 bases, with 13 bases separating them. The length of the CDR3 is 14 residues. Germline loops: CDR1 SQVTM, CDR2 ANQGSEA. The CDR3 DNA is TGCAGCGTTTTCTCGACAGGTAACCAAGAGACCCAGTACTTC. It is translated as CSVFSTGNQETQYF.

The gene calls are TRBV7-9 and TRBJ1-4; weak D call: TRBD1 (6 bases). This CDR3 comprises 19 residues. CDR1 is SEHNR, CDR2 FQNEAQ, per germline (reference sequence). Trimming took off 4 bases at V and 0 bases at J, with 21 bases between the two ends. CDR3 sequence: CASSYNLIQGKATNEKLFF. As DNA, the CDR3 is TGTGCCAGCAGCTACAATTTGATACAGGGTAAAGCAACTAATGAAAAACTGTTTTTT.

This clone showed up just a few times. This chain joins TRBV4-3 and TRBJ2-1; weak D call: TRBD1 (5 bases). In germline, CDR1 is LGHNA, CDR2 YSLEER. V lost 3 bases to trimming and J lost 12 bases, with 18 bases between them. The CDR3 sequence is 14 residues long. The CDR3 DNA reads TGCGCCAGCAGCCAGGAGTACAGCCAAAGGGGGCAGTTCTTC. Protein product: CASSQEYSQRGQFF.

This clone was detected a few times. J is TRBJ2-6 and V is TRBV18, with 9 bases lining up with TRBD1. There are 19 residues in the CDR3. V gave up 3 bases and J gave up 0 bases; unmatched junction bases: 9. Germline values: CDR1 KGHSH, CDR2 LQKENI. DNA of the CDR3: TGTGCCAGCTCACCCCCGGGACAGGGACCCAACTCTGGGGCCAACGTCCTGACTTTC. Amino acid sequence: CASSPPGQGPNSGANVLTF.

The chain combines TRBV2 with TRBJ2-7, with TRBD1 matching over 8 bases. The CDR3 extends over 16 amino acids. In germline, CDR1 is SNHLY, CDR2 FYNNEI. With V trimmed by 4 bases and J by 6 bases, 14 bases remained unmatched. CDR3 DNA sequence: TGTGCCAGCAGTGCCGCGCGGGCAGGGGGCAAGTCCGAGCAGTACGTC. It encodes CASSAARAGGKSEQYV.

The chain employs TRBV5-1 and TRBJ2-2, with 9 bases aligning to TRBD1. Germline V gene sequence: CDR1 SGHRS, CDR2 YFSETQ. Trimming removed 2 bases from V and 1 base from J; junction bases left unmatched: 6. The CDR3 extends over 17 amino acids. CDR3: CASSFQGQGGNTGELFF. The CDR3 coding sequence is TGCGCCAGCAGCTTCCAGGGACAGGGAGGGAACACCGGGGAGCTGTTTTTT.

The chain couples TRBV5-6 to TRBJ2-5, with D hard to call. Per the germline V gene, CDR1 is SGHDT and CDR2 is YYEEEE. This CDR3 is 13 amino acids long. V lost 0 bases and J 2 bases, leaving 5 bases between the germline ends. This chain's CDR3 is CASSLGQQETQYF. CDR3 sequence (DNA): TGTGCCAGCAGCTTGGGGCAGCAAGAGACCCAGTACTTC.

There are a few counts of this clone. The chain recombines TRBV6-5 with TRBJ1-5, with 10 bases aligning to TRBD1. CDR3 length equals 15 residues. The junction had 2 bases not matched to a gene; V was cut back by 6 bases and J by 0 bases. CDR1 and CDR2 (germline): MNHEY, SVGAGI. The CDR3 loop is CASRRQGASNQPQHF. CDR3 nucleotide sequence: TGTGCCAGCAGGAGACAGGGGGCTAGCAATCAGCCCCAGCATTTT.

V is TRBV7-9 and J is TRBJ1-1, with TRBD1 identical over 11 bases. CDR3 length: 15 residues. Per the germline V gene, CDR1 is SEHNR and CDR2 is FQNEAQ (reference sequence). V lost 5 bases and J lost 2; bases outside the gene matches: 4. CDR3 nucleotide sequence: TGTGCCAGCAGCCCGCGGACAGGGGGCAACACTGAAGCTTTCTTT. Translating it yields CASSPRTGGNTEAFF.

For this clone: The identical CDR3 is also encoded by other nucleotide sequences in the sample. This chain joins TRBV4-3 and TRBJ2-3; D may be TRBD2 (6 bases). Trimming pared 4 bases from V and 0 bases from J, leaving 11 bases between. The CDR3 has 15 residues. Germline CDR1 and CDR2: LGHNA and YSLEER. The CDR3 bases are TGCGCCAGCAGCCCGCGGGGAGGAAGCACAGATACGCAGTATTTT. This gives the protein CASSPRGGSTDTQYF.

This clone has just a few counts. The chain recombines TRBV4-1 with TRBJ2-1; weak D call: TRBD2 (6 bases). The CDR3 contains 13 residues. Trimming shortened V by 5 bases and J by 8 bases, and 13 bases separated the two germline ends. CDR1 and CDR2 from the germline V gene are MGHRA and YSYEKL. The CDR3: CASSGRGGYEQFF. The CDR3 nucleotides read TGCGCCAGCAGCGGAAGGGGAGGCTATGAGCAGTTCTTC.

CDR3 residues: CAWSNEQFF. CDR3 sequence (DNA): TGTGCCTGGAGTAATGAGCAGTTCTTC. The chain has TRBV30 and TRBJ2-1; D is undetermined. With 2 bases removed from V and 7 bases from J, the gap between germline ends came to 0 bases. This CDR3 contains 9 residues. CDR1 GTSNPN and CDR2 SVGIG come from the germline V gene (reference sequence). Using reference TRBV30 and TRBJ2-1 for the parts outside the CDR3, the full variable domain is SQTIHQWPATLVQPVGSPLSLECTVEGTSNPNLYWYRQAAGRGLQLLFYSVGIGQISSEVPQNLSASRPQDRQFILSSKKLLLSDSGFYLCAWSNEQFFGPGTRLTVL.

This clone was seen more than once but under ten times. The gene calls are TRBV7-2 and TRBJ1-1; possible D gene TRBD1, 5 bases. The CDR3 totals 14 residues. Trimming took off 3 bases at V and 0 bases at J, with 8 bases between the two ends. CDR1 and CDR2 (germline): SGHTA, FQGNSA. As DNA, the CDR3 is TGTGCCAGCAGCTTGGGGGGAATGAACACTGAAGCTTTCTTT. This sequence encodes CASSLGGMNTEAFF.

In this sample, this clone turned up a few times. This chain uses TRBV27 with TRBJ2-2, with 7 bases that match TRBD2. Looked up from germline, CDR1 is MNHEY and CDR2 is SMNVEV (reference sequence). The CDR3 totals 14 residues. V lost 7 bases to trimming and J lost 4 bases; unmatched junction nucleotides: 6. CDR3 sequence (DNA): TGTGCCAGCAACGGGGGGATCGGCACCGGGGAGCTGTTTTTT. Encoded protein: CASNGGIGTGELFF.

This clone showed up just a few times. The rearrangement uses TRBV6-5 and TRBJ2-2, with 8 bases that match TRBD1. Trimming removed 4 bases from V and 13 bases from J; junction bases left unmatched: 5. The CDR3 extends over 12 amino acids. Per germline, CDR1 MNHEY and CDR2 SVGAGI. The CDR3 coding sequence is TGTGCCAGCAGTTTCGGACAGGGCGGGCTGTTTTTT. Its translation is CASSFGQGGLFF.

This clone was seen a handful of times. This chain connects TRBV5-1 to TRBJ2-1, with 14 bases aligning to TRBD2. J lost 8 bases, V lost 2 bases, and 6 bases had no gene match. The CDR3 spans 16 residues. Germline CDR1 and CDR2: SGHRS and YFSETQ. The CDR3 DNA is TGCGCCAGCAGCTTCGGGACTAGCGGGAGCAGAGATGAGCAGTTCTTC. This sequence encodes CASSFGTSGSRDEQFF. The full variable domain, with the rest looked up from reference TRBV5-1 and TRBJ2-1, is KAGVTQTPRYLIKTRGQQVTLSCSPISGHRSVSWYQQTPGQGLQFLFEYFSETQRNKGNFPGRFSGRQFSNSRSEMNVSTLELGDSALYLCASSFGTSGSRDEQFFGPGTRLTVL.